Below, 24 T cell receptor beta chains from the same sample are listed, as sequenced in a study of cytomegalovirus exposure and HLA in healthy donors. Researchers ran the PCR with 60 Vbeta and 13 Jbeta primers. Measured with immunoSEQ multiplex PCR; TCRdb has only the in-frame clones, and not every one. The sample shows about 140,000 clones, roughly 86% of them seen only once. Sequenced: PBMCs. Source of these receptors: a man younger than 35 in good health and CMV-seropositive.

The chain uses TRBV29-1 and TRBJ2-2; TRBD1 aligns across 9 bases. There are 14 residues in the CDR3. From germline, CDR1 is SQVTM and CDR2 ANQGSEA. With 5 bases clipped from V and 8 bases from J, the junction kept 9 bases outside the gene matches. DNA for the CDR3: TGCAGCGTTTTCAAACAGGGGGCGCGAGGGGAGCTGTTTTTT. It encodes CSVFKQGARGELFF.

The chain combines TRBV6-5 with TRBJ1-4; tentative D call: TRBD1 (6 bases). The germline CDR1 and CDR2 sequences are MNHEY and SVGAGI. V lost 5 bases, J lost 5 bases, and 9 bases lay in between. CDR3 length: 13 amino acids. The CDR3 is CASSMTGNEKLFF. The CDR3 DNA is TGTGCCAGCAGTATGACAGGAAATGAAAAACTGTTTTTT.

The rearrangement links TRBV2 to TRBJ2-7; TRBD2 matches at 8 bases. V gave up 8 bases and J gave up 5 bases; unmatched junction bases: 14. The CDR3 is 15 amino acids. CDR1 is SNHLY, CDR2 FYNNEI, per germline. The CDR3 region has the DNA TGTGCCAGCGGGAGGGATAGCGGGATAGCTGACGAGCAGTACTTC. It encodes CASGRDSGIADEQYF. Full variable domain (rest looked up from reference TRBV2 and TRBJ2-7): EPEVTQTPSHQVTQMGQEVILRCVPISNHLYFYWYRQILGQKVEFLVSFYNNEISEKSEIFDDQFSVERPDGSNFTLKIRSTKLEDSAMYFCASGRDSGIADEQYFGPGTRLTVT.

The J gene is TRBJ1-1, the V gene TRBV27; no firm D call. Trimming cost V 0 bases and J 6 bases, with 14 bases left between them. CDR1 is MNHEY, CDR2 SMNVEV, per germline (reference sequence). The CDR3 covers 15 residues. CDR3 nucleotide sequence: TGTGCCAGCAGTTTATCGCGAGACCTCGGGGCTGAAGCTTTCTTT. It yields the protein CASSLSRDLGAEAFF.

The V gene is TRBV18, the J gene TRBJ2-3; D remains ambiguous. The length of the CDR3 is 17 residues. V gave up 6 bases and J gave up 3 bases, with 22 bases separating them. In germline, CDR1 is KGHSH, CDR2 LQKENI. Written as DNA, the CDR3 is TGTGCCAGCTCCCTTACACGGCCCTCGACTTTTACAGATACGCAGTATTTT. Its protein product is CASSLTRPSTFTDTQYF.

The J gene is TRBJ2-6, the V gene TRBV5-1; no firm D call. The CDR3 runs to 14 residues. V lost 0 bases, J lost 4 bases, and 5 bases lay in between. The germline gives CDR1 SGHRS, CDR2 YFSETQ. CDR3 sequence reads: CASSLGAGANVLTF. CDR3 nucleotides: TGCGCCAGCAGCTTGGGCGCCGGGGCCAACGTCCTGACTTTC.

The rearrangement uses TRBV27 and TRBJ2-7; D might be TRBD1 (6 bases). This CDR3 region has 14 residues. Germline V gene lookup returns CDR1 MNHEY and CDR2 SMNVEV (reference sequence). V lost 2 bases and J 3 bases, leaving 11 bases between the germline ends. The CDR3 is CASSLQGKVYEQYF. The CDR3 DNA reads TGTGCCAGCAGTTTACAGGGGAAAGTCTACGAGCAGTACTTC.

The chain couples TRBV2 to TRBJ1-1, with D uncertain. This CDR3 spans 11 amino acids. V lost 3 bases and J lost 12, with 11 bases in between. Germline V gene data show CDR1 as SNHLY and CDR2 as FYNNEI. The CDR3 reads CASSERGGTFF. The CDR3, as DNA: TGTGCCAGCAGTGAGAGAGGAGGGACTTTCTTT.

The J gene is TRBJ2-1, the V gene TRBV7-2; D ambiguous. The CDR3 loop spans 11 amino acids. The germline V gene has CDR1 SGHTA and CDR2 FQGNSA. Trimming left V 5 bases short and J 8 bases short, with 7 bases between. The CDR3 DNA reads TGTGCCAGCAGCCCCGTCTATGAGCAGTTCTTC. Its protein is CASSPVYEQFF.

V usage is TRBV29-1 and J usage is TRBJ1-2; no clear D gene. This CDR3 comprises 11 residues. Germline V gene data show CDR1 as SQVTM and CDR2 as ANQGSEA. V was trimmed by 4 bases and J by 8 bases, leaving 11 bases between them. CDR3 amino acids: CSVAVLPGYTF. CDR3 DNA: TGCAGCGTTGCCGTACTACCCGGCTACACCTTC.

The gene calls are TRBV5-6 and TRBJ2-1, with a possible D match to TRBD2 (5 bases). Trimming took off 0 bases at V and 8 bases at J, with 15 bases between the two ends. Germline-derived CDR1 and CDR2 are SGHDT and YYEEEE. This CDR3 is built from 15 residues. CDR3 protein: CASSLVGSGYDEQFF. The DNA of the CDR3 is TGTGCCAGCAGCTTGGTAGGTTCGGGGTACGATGAGCAGTTCTTC. The full variable domain, in which reference TRBV5-6 and TRBJ2-1 provide the parts outside the CDR3, is DAGVTQSPTHLIKTRGQQVTLRCSPKSGHDTVSWYQQALGQGPQFIFQYYEEEERQRGNFPDRFSGHQFPNYSSELNVNALLLGDSALYLCASSLVGSGYDEQFFGPGTRLTVL.

This chain joins TRBV5-4 and TRBJ2-1; 8 bases align to TRBD2. J was trimmed by 2 bases and V by 3 bases; bases with no gene match: 10. CDR1 SGHNT and CDR2 YYREEE come from the germline V gene (reference sequence). The CDR3 is 17 amino acids. CDR3 residues: CASSSTPGTSTYNEQFF. The CDR3 region has the DNA TGTGCCAGCAGCTCTACTCCCGGGACTAGTACCTACAATGAGCAGTTCTTC.

The rearrangement joins TRBV5-1 to TRBJ2-5; maybe TRBD1 (6 bases). V was trimmed by 7 bases and J by 4 bases, leaving 23 bases between them. CDR3 length equals 16 residues. Germline values: CDR1 SGHRS, CDR2 YFSETQ. The CDR3 DNA follows: TGCGCCAGCTCGACCGACCCCGTGGGGGCTGGAGAGACCCAGTACTTC. This sequence encodes CASSTDPVGAGETQYF.

The chain employs TRBV4-1 and TRBJ1-1, with TRBD1 as a possible D gene (5 bases). The CDR3 is made up of 17 amino acids. V was cut by 0 bases and J by 5 bases, with 19 bases left in between. The germline V gene has CDR1 MGHRA and CDR2 YSYEKL. CDR3 sequence: CASSQESSRLRGTEAFF. The DNA for the CDR3 is TGCGCCAGCAGCCAAGAATCTTCCCGTCTAAGGGGTACTGAAGCTTTCTTT.

The chain is built from TRBV5-1 and TRBJ2-1, with 10 bases identical to TRBD1. The trim removed 5 bases at V and 8 bases at J, leaving 4 bases unmatched. This CDR3 has 13 amino acids. Germline-derived CDR1 and CDR2 are SGHRS and YFSETQ. CDR3 bases: TGCGCCAGCAGATACGGGACAGGGGATGAGCAGTTCTTC. This codes for CASRYGTGDEQFF.

CDR3 sequence reads: CASSKGEGDRGGNEQFF. The CDR3 coding sequence is TGTGCCAGCAGCAAAGGGGAAGGGGACAGGGGAGGTAATGAGCAGTTCTTC. The chain employs TRBV21-1 and TRBJ2-1; the tabulated D call, TRBD1, remains unverified against the DNA. TRBV21-1 is given as a pseudogene. The CDR3 is 17 amino acids.

The chain is built from TRBV7-2 and TRBJ2-5; D is possibly TRBD2 (5 bases). This CDR3 is built from 15 residues. Trimming stripped 4 bases from V and 1 base from J, with 13 bases between. Per the germline V gene, CDR1 is SGHTA and CDR2 is FQGNSA. The CDR3 region has the DNA TGTGCCAGCAGCTCCATTGGCGGGCGCCAAGAGACCCAGTACTTC. Its protein is CASSSIGGRQETQYF. Complete variable domain (other parts from reference TRBV7-2 and TRBJ2-5): GAGVSQSPSNKVTEKGKDVELRCDPISGHTALYWYRQSLGQGLEFLIYFQGNSAPDKSGLPSDRFSAERTGGSVSTLTIQRTQQEDSAVYLCASSSIGGRQETQYFGPGTRLLVL.

The rearrangement joins TRBV30 to TRBJ1-2; 8 bases are shared with TRBD1. V lost 7 bases to trimming and J lost 8 bases; unmatched junction nucleotides: 21. The germline CDR1 and CDR2 sequences are GTSNPN and SVGIG (reference sequence). This CDR3 region has 16 residues. CDR3: CAFLSTGQGISGGYTF. In nucleotides, the CDR3 is TGTGCCTTTTTATCAACCGGACAGGGTATTTCGGGCGGCTACACCTTC.

The chain combines TRBV28 with TRBJ2-5; 8 bases are a match to TRBD1. The CDR3 runs to 15 residues. Germline CDR1 is MDHEN and CDR2 is SYDVKM. V was clipped by 5 bases and J by 3 bases; unmatched bases: 8. The CDR3 here is CASSPTWTGKETQYF. The CDR3 DNA reads as TGTGCCAGCAGTCCGACGTGGACAGGGAAAGAGACCCAGTACTTC. Combining the CDR3 with reference TRBV28 and TRBJ2-5 gives the whole variable domain DVKVTQSSRYLVKRTGEKVFLECVQDMDHENMFWYRQDPGLGLRLIYFSYDVKMKEKGDIPEGYSVSREKKERFSLILESASTNQTSMYLCASSPTWTGKETQYFGPGTRLLVL.

The CDR3 nucleotides read TGTGCCATCAGTGAGCGTGCTACCAACACTGAAGCTTTCTTT. It translates to CAISERATNTEAFF. V usage is TRBV10-3 and J usage is TRBJ1-1; D is unclear. With 2 bases removed from V and 2 bases from J, the gap between germline ends came to 9 bases. The CDR3 length is 14 residues. The germline gives CDR1 ENHRY, CDR2 SYGVKD.

The chain links TRBV5-1 to TRBJ2-2; TRBD2 is a possible D gene (6 bases). The CDR3 runs to 15 residues. CDR1 SGHRS and CDR2 YFSETQ come from the germline V gene. V lost 2 bases, J lost 5 bases, and 13 bases lay in between. CDR3 coding DNA: TGCGCCAGCAGCTTCGTAACTCTAGCGACCGGGGAGCTGTTTTTT. Its translation is CASSFVTLATGELFF.

This rearrangement joins TRBV19 to TRBJ1-2; D is unclear. V lost 2 bases, J lost 3 bases, and 4 bases lay in between. The CDR3 runs 12 residues. Germline V gene lookup returns CDR1 LNHDA and CDR2 SQIVND (reference sequence). CDR3 region: CASSITDYGYTF. The CDR3, as DNA: TGTGCCAGTAGTATAACAGACTATGGCTACACCTTC.

The chain is built from TRBV4-2 and TRBJ2-7, with 8 bases identical to TRBD2. The CDR3 consists of 15 residues. The germline gives CDR1 LGHNA, CDR2 YNFKEQ. J lost 6 bases, V lost 4 bases, and 11 bases had no gene match. CDR3 nucleotides: TGTGCCAGCAGCCTAAGTACAGCGGGAGCCTCCGAGCAGTACTTC. It specifies CASSLSTAGASEQYF.

The chain uses TRBV2 and TRBJ1-5, with D possibly being TRBD1 (6 bases). Trimming removed 2 bases at V and 5 bases at J, with 19 bases between. The germline CDR1 and CDR2 sequences are SNHLY and FYNNEI. The CDR3 spans 17 residues. This chain's CDR3 is CASSEPMGRRGYQPQHF. As DNA, the CDR3 is TGTGCCAGCAGTGAACCTATGGGTCGCAGGGGTTATCAGCCCCAGCATTTT.